Listed below are T cell receptor beta chains from one sample, sequenced in a study of blood T cell repertoires in COVID-19. Here immunoSEQ multiplex PCR was the method, and the copy in TCRdb shows in-frame clones only, minus some. The table includes over 200,000 clones, over 75% detected once. Source material: peripheral blood. The receptors come from a man aged 35-49 years with active or convalescent COVID-19. Both conserved end residues are part of each CDR3. A D gene is named only where the DNA matches it firmly. The size field is filled for only some rows; it gives once, few, many or a size class.

clone size	D gene	V gene	J gene	CDR3 DNA	CDR3 protein
-	TRBD1	TRBV27	TRBJ1-1	TGTGCCAGCAGGGACAGGCAATCCAACACTGAAGCTTTCTTT	CASRDRQSNTEAFF
few	-	TRBV19	TRBJ1-1	TGTGCCAGTAGTGCCCAGGGGATGAACACTGAAGCTTTCTTT	CASSAQGMNTEAFF
-	TRBD1	TRBV6-1	TRBJ1-2	TGTGCCAGCAGTGAGCCCATGGACAGGGGGAGAGTTAACTATGGCTACACCTTC	CASSEPMDRGRVNYGYTF
-	TRBD2	TRBV3-1/TRBV3-2	TRBJ2-7	TGTGCCAGCAGCCAAGGGCTAGCGGGAGGCGAGCAGTACTTC	CASSQGLAGGEQYF
-	-	TRBV5-4	TRBJ2-3	TGTGCCAGCAGCTTGCCCCTTTCCACAGATACGCAGTATTTT	CASSLPLSTDTQYF
-	TRBD1	TRBV29-1	TRBJ1-5	TGCAGCGTCCGGACAGGGCGGAGCAATCAGCCCCAGCATTTT	CSVRTGRSNQPQHF
-	TRBD2	TRBV5-8	TRBJ2-1	TGTGCCAGCAGCTCGGGCGGGAGTTGGGTAAATGAGCAGTTCTTC	CASSSGGSWVNEQFF
-	-	TRBV5-8	TRBJ1-1	TGTGCCAGCAGCTGGAGAACTGAAGCTTTCTTT	CASSWRTEAFF
-	-	TRBV6-2/TRBV6-3	TRBJ2-2	TGTGCCAGCAGTTACTTTGGAGCCGGGGAGCTGTTTTTT	CASSYFGAGELFF
-	TRBD1	TRBV12-3/TRBV12-4	TRBJ1-2	TGTGCCAGCAGTTTACGGGACAGATATGGCTACACCTTC	CASSLRDRYGYTF
many	-	TRBV4-2	TRBJ1-1	TGTGCCAGCAGCCAAGGAGGGAGGGGACGAAACACTGAAGCTTTCTTT	CASSQGGRGRNTEAFF
-	-	TRBV18	TRBJ1-1	TGTGCCAGCTCACCTAAGGCGGGGGAGCTGAACACTGAAGCTTTCTTT	CASSPKAGELNTEAFF
-	TRBD1	TRBV19	TRBJ1-5	TGTGCCAGTAGTACCGGGACAGGGAATCAGCCCCAGCATTTT	CASSTGTGNQPQHF
-	TRBD1	TRBV5-1	TRBJ1-2	TGCGCCAGCAGCTTACTACAGGGGGCAGATGGCTACACCTTC	CASSLLQGADGYTF
once	TRBD1	TRBV5-4	TRBJ2-2	TGTGCCAGCAGTTTGGGACAGTTTAACACCGGGGAGCTGTTTTTT	CASSLGQFNTGELFF
-	TRBD1	TRBV19	TRBJ1-4	TGTGCCAGCAGACAGGGGTCGCCGCAGAATGAAAAACTGTTTTTT	CASRQGSPQNEKLFF
-	TRBD1	TRBV28	TRBJ2-7	TGTGCCAGCAGTCCCGGGACAGGTACCTACGAGCAGTACTTC	CASSPGTGTYEQYF
-	TRBD1	TRBV2	TRBJ1-5	TGTGCCAGCAGTGAAATCGCAGGGGGCGGTGAGCCCCAGCATTTT	CASSEIAGGGEPQHF
-	-	TRBV5-1	TRBJ1-2	TGCGCCAGCAGCTTGGGGAGTTGGGTGGTAAAGAGCTATGGCTACACCTTC	CASSLGSWVVKSYGYTF
few	TRBD2	TRBV5-1	TRBJ2-5	TGCGCCAGCTACGGACTAGCGGGAGTGGAAGAGACCCAGTACTTC	CASYGLAGVEETQYF
-	TRBD2	TRBV2	TRBJ2-7	TGTGCCAGCAGTGAAAGCGGGGGAGCCTACGAGCAGTACTTC	CASSESGGAYEQYF
-	-	TRBV28	TRBJ1-5	TGTGCCAGCAGTGATATGAGATGGAGCAATCAGCCCCAGCATTTT	CASSDMRWSNQPQHF
once	-	TRBV27	TRBJ2-1	TGTGCCAGCAGTTCAGGGACAGAGCAGTTCTTC	CASSSGTEQFF
-	-	TRBV19	TRBJ1-5	TGTGCCAGTAGTCCCCCGGCAGGGCGCAATCAGCCCCAGCATTTT	CASSPPAGRNQPQHF
few	-	TRBV19	TRBJ1-1	TGTGCCAGTAGTTCACTTAGGGGCCAACGCAACACTGAAGCTTTCTTT	CASSSLRGQRNTEAFF
-	-	TRBV19	TRBJ1-2	TGTGCCAGTAGTATTAGGGCGGGCTATGGCTACACCTTC	CASSIRAGYGYTF
-	-	TRBV14	TRBJ1-1	TGTGCCAGCAGCCAAGAACAGGGCCTGGGAGCTTTCTTT	CASSQEQGLGAFF
-	TRBD2	TRBV3-1/TRBV3-2	TRBJ2-3	TGTGCCAGCAGTCCCATAGGACTAGCGGGGGCAGCGGCAGATACGCAGTATTTT	CASSPIGLAGAAADTQYF
few	-	TRBV3-1/TRBV3-2	TRBJ1-2	TGTGCCAGCAGCCGCCCAGGGGCCTACACGACCCGGGACGGCTACACCTTC	CASSRPGAYTTRDGYTF
-	-	TRBV12-3/TRBV12-4	TRBJ1-2	TGTGCCAGCAGTTTAAGAGCGAGTCGCTACACCTTC	CASSLRASRYTF
-	-	TRBV4-1	TRBJ1-6	TGCGCCAGCAGCCACTCACCTATGGAGTCCTATAATTCACCCCTCCACTTT	CASSHSPMESYNSPLHF